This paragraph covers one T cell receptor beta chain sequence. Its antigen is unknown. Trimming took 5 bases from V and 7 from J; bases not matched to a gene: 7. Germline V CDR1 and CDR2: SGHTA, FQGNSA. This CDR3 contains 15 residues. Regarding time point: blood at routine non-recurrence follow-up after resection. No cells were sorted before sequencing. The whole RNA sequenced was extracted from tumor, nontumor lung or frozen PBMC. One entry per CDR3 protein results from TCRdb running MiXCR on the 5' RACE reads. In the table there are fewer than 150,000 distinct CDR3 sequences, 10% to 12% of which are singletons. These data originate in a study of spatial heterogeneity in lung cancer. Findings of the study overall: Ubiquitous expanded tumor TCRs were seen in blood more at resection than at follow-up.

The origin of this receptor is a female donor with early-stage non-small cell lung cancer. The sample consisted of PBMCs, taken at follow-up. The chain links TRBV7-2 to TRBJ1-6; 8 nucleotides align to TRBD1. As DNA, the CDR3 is TGTGCCAGCAGCCCCTGGGGGACAGGAAATTCACCCCTCCACTTT. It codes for CASSPWGTGNSPLHF. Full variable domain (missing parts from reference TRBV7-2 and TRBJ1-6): GAGVSQSPSNKVTEKGKDVELRCDPISGHTALYWYRQSLGQGLEFLIYFQGNSAPDKSGLPSDRFSAERTGGSVSTLTIQRTQQEDSAVYLCASSPWGTGNSPLHFGNGTRLTVT.